The entry below describes one T cell receptor beta chain. Its matching antigen is unknown. A sample-barcoded 5' primer and a J-beta primer mix were used in a second PCR of roughly 6 to 11 cycles. TCRdb reanalysed the 5' RACE reads using MiXCR and keeps one entry per CDR3 protein. The table has approximately 900,000 distinct CDR3 sequences, about 29% seen once. The germline CDR1 and CDR2 sequences are MNHEY and SVGAGI. V shed 2 bases and J 5 bases; nucleotides not matched to a gene: 3. The length of the CDR3 is 15 residues. These data come from a study of blood T cells in healthy people across ages. Study at large: Using template switching, researchers captured about one barcoded beta molecule for each two T cells. Overall study results and limits: CMV infection status of these donors was not known.

These records were also assigned to another study, of T cells of mothers and their children. As that study records: Each child contributed approximately 3.3 million TCR beta CDR3 reads, while each mother contributed over 8 million.

Material for sequencing was blood. The source is a woman in her forties in good health. This sequence joins TRBV6-5 and TRBJ2-2, with 9 positions matching TRBD1. The DNA of the CDR3 is TGTGCCAGCAGTTACCGGACAGGGGCAACCGGGGAGCTGTTTTTT. This translates into CASSYRTGATGELFF.